Described below is a single T cell receptor (beta chain) sequence and its context. What it binds is unknown. The source of the sample is a study of T-cell memory formation after mild COVID-19. Study conclusions and caveats: Clones that got smaller from day 15 to 85 had even CD4/CD8, while clones growing later tipped toward CD4+. Memory from before infection featured some responding clones, which suggests cross-reactive memory joined. Whether day 37 second-wave clones are SARS-CoV-2-specific was not confirmed.

The CDR3 length is 18 residues. Between the trimmed V and J ends, which lost 4 bases and 1 base, there was a span of 21 bases. Germline V gives CDR1 SNHLY, CDR2 FYNNEI. TCRdb analysed the 5' RACE reads with MiXCR anew, one entry per CDR3 protein. Of under 400,000 distinct CDR3 sequences in the sample, 21% were seen once. What was sequenced was PBMCs or a T cell subset sorted from them (not recorded which). The source is an adult woman who had mild COVID-19 (a few samples of this study predate the infection). Cell type and time point are not known. The rearrangement joins TRBV2 to TRBJ2-3; no clear D. The CDR3 reads CASSARNLFVTGTDTQYF. The CDR3 DNA sequence: TGTGCCAGCAGTGCTAGGAACCTTTTTGTGACGGGCACAGATACGCAGTATTTT.